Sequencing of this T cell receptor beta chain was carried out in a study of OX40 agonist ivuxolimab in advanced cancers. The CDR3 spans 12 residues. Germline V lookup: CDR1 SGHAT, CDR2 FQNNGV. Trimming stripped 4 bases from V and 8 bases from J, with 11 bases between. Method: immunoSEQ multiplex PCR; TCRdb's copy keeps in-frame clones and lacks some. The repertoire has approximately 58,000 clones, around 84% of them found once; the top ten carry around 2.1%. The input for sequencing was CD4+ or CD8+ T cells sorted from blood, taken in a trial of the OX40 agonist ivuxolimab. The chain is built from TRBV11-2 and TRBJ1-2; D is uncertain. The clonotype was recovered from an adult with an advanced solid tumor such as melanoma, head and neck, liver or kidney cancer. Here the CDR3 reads CASSSDTGGYTF. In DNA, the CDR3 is TGTGCCAGCAGCTCCGATACTGGGGGCTACACCTTC.